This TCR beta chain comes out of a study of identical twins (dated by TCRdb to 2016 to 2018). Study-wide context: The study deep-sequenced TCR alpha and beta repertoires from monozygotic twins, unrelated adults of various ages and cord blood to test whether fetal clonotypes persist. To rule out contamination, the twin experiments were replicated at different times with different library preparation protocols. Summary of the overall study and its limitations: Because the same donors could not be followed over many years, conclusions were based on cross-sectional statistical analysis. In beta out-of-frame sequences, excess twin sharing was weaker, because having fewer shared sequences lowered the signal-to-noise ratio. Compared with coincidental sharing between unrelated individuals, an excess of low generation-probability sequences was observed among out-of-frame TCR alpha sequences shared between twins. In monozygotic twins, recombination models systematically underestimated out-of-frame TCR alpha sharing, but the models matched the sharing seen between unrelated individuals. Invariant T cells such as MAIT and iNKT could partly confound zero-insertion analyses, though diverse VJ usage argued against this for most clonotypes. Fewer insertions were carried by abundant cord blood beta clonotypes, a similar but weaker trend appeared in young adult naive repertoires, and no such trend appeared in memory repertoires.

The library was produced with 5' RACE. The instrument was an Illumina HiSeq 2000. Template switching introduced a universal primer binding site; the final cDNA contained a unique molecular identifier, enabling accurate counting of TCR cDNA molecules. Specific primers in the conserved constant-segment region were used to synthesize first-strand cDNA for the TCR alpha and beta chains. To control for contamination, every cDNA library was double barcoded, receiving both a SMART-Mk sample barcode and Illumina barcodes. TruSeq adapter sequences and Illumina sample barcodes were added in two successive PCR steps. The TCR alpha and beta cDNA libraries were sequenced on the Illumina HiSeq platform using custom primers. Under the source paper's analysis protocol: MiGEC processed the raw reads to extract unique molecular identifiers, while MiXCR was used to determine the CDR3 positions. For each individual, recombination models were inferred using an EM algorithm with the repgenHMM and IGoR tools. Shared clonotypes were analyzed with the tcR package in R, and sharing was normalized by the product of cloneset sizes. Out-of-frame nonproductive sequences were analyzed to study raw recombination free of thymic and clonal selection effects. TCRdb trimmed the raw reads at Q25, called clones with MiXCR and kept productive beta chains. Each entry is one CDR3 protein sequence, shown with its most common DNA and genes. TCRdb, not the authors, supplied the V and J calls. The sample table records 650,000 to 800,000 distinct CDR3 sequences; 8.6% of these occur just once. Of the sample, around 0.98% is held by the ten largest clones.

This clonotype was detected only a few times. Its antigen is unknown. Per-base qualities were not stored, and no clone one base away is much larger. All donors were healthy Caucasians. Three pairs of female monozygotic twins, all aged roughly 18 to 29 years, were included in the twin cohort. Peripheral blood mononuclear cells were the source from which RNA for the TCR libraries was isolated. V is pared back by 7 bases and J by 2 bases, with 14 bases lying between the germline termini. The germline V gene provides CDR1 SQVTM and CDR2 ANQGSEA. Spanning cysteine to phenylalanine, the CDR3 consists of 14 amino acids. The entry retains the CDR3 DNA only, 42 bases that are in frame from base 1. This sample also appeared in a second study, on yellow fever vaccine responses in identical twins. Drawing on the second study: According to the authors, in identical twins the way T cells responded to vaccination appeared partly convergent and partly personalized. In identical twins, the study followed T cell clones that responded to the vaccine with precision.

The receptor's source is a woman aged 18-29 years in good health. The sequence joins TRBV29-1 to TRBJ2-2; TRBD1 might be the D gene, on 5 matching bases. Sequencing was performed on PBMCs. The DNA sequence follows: TGCAGCGCGCTACAAGACAGAAACACCGGGGAGCTGTTTTTT. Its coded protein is CSALQDRNTGELFF.